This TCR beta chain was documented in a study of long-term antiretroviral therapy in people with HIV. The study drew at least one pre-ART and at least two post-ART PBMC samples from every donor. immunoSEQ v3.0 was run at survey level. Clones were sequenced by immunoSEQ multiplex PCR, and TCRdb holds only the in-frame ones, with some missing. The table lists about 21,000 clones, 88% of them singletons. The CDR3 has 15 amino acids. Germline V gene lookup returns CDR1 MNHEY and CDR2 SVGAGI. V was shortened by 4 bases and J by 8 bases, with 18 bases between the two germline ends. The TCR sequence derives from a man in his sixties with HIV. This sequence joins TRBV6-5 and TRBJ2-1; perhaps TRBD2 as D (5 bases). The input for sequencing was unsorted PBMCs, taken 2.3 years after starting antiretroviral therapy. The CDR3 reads CASSSAGIFSHEQFF. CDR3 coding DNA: TGTGCCAGCAGTTCAGCCGGGATTTTCTCCCATGAGCAGTTCTTC.